These 8 T cell receptor beta chains were all obtained from the same sample, sequenced in a study of molecular identifiers for immune sequencing clone quantification. In TCRdb, the PCR reads were re-called with MiXCR into one record per CDR3 protein. The sample lists a few hundred thousand distinct CDR3 sequences, roughly 23% occurring once. Source material: naive CD8+ T cells from blood, with Jurkat cell RNA spiked in. The sample's subset: FACS-sorted CD8+CD4-CCR7+CD45RA+ naive T cells. The receptors originated from a human donor in good health. Some libraries in this study had Jurkat cell RNA spiked in.

About this clonotype: Germline and junction disagree at one end, which may indicate a read error. The rearrangement uses TRBV7-2 and TRBJ2-7; no definite D call. The V gene's germline CDR1 is SGHTA and CDR2 FQGNSA. The CDR3 is 12 amino acids. This CDR3 is CASRSLGSEQSF. For the CDR3, the DNA is TGTGCCAGCCGCTCCCTCGGGTCCGAGCAGTCCTTC.

The chain has TRBV6-6 and TRBJ2-2, with TRBD1 matching 7 bases. Germline V gene data show CDR1 as MNHNY and CDR2 as SVGAGI (reference sequence). CDR3 length equals 17 residues. V shed 8 bases and J 6 bases; nucleotides not matched to a gene: 18. The CDR3 loop is CASGPNDREWSSGELFF. Here the CDR3 DNA reads TGTGCCAGCGGACCCAATGACAGGGAGTGGAGTTCCGGGGAGCTGTTTTTT.

This clonotype was observed a single time. The germline gene is not matched at one end of the junction; a read error may be the cause. The genes are TRBV20-1 and TRBJ2-7; the match to TRBD2 covers 8 bases. The CDR3 spans 14 residues. In germline, CDR1 is DFQATT, CDR2 SNEGSKA (reference sequence). The CDR3: CRARDQREMYEQYF. The DNA for the CDR3 is TGCAGAGCTAGAGACCAGCGGGAGATGTACGAGCAGTACTTC.

This clonotype was recorded a few times. CDR3 loop: CASRTRQRKADTQYF. The CDR3, as DNA: TGTGCCAGCAGAACACGACAGCGAAAAGCAGATACGCAGTATTTT. The chain carries TRBV28 and TRBJ2-3, with D perhaps TRBD1 (5 bases). The germline V gene has CDR1 MDHEN and CDR2 SYDVKM. The CDR3 is 15 residues long. The V and J ends lost 6 bases and 4 bases respectively, with 17 bases between them.

The sample holds a few counts of this clonotype. The V and J genes are TRBV21-1 and TRBJ1-1; TRBD1 is the table's D call and was not checked against the DNA. TRBV21-1 is an annotated pseudogene. This CDR3 contains 18 residues. The CDR3, as DNA: TGTGCCAGCAGCAAAAAGAAGGTACCGAGACAGGGGTACACTGAAGCTTTCTTT. It yields the protein CASSKKKVPRQGYTEAFF.

A few counts support this clonotype. This chain connects TRBV3-1 to TRBJ1-2; 7 bases match TRBD1. The germline V gene has CDR1 LGHDT and CDR2 YNNKEL (reference sequence). The CDR3 sequence is 14 residues long. V shed 2 bases, J shed 6 bases, and the junction held 6 bases outside the gene matches. The CDR3 reads CASSQTDRDDGYTF. CDR3 nucleotide sequence: TGTGCCAGCAGCCAAACTGACAGGGACGATGGCTACACCTTC.

The rearrangement joins TRBV29-1 to TRBJ2-7; 10 bases map to TRBD1. The CDR3 has 15 residues. Per the germline V gene, CDR1 is SQVTM and CDR2 is ANQGSEA. V lost 0 bases to trimming and J lost 2 bases; unmatched junction nucleotides: 4. The CDR3 is CSVEEGQGFAYEQYF. The CDR3 nucleotides read TGCAGCGTTGAAGAGGGACAGGGGTTCGCCTACGAGCAGTACTTC.

This clonotype was counted only a few times. The chain joins TRBV5-8 to TRBJ1-5, with D perhaps matching TRBD1 (5 bases). The length of the CDR3 is 15 residues. Germline CDR1 is SGHTS and CDR2 is YDEGEE. Trimming removed 0 bases from V and 2 bases from J, with 9 bases in between. The CDR3: CASSLVGRGNQPQHF. For the CDR3, the DNA is TGTGCCAGCAGCTTGGTCGGCAGGGGCAATCAGCCCCAGCATTTT.